These 25 T cell receptor beta chains originate from one sample sequenced in a study of T cells expressing NK-cell markers. From its re-call of the 5' RACE reads, TCRdb lists each CDR3 protein once, without DNA. This sample's table reports about 540,000 distinct CDR3 sequences. The specimen was blood T cells: a sorted CD56 or NKG2C T cell subset, CD4+ or CD8+ T cells, or bulk PBMC T cells (not recorded which). The receptors were sampled from a man aged 18 to 30 in good health.

The chain carries TRBV10-3 and TRBJ2-1; the TCRdb call, TRBD1, lacks DNA for checking. Germline CDR1 and CDR2: ENHRY and SYGVKD. The length of the CDR3 is 17 residues. The CDR3 loop is CAISESKGGSSYNEQFF.

The J gene is TRBJ2-5, the V gene TRBV20-1. The V gene's germline CDR1 is DFQATT and CDR2 SNEGSKA (reference sequence). This CDR3 spans 13 amino acids. This CDR3 is CSAGGAIQETQYF.

The chain combines TRBV27 with TRBJ2-1; TCRdb designates TRBD1, a call that cannot be tested without DNA. Germline CDR1 MNHEY, CDR2 SMNVEV (reference sequence). This CDR3 has 14 residues. The CDR3 loop is CASSPGRGIAEQFF.

The chain couples TRBV20-1 to TRBJ1-6. Looked up from germline, CDR1 is DFQATT and CDR2 is SNEGSKA (reference sequence). CDR3 size: 15 residues. CDR3 loop: CSARDRPSYNSPLHF.

The chain is built from TRBV5-1 and TRBJ2-3; without DNA, the TCRdb call of TRBD2 cannot be checked. The CDR3 runs 16 residues. CDR1 is SGHRS and CDR2 is YFSETQ in the germline V gene. This chain's CDR3 is CASSLRAGGPSDTQYF.

V and J are TRBV6-1 and TRBJ2-2. The CDR3 extends over 14 amino acids. The V gene's germline CDR1 is MNHNS and CDR2 SASEGT. CDR3 in amino acids: CASVDTENTGELFF.

The chain recombines TRBV7-9 with TRBJ1-4; TCRdb calls TRBD1, which cannot be checked without DNA. This CDR3 region has 14 residues. Germline values: CDR1 SEHNR, CDR2 FQNEAQ (reference sequence). The CDR3 sequence is CASDVGGGYEKLFF.

The chain employs TRBV6-2 or TRBV6-3 and TRBJ2-3; TCRdb selects TRBD2, and the lack of DNA leaves this call unchecked. CDR3 length: 14 residues. From germline, CDR1 is MNHEY and CDR2 SVGEGT. The CDR3 is CASALFSGADTQYF.

V and J are TRBV6-2 or TRBV6-3 and TRBJ2-5; without DNA, the TCRdb call of TRBD2 cannot be checked. CDR1 and CDR2 (germline): MNHEY, SVGEGT. The CDR3 spans 16 residues. CDR3 sequence reads: CASSYAAGVPQETQYF.

This chain links TRBV12-3 or TRBV12-4 with TRBJ1-5. The CDR3 is 12 residues long. CDR3 residues: CASSSAYQPQHF.

This chain connects TRBV20-1 to TRBJ1-1. CDR1 is DFQATT, CDR2 SNEGSKA, per germline (reference sequence). CDR3 length equals 12 residues. This CDR3 reads CSAVQGGTEAFF.

V is TRBV4-3 and J is TRBJ2-1. This CDR3 has 13 residues. The V gene's germline CDR1 is LGHNA and CDR2 YSLEER. CDR3 residues: CASSQGTSNEQFF.

The chain couples TRBV5-5 to TRBJ2-5; TCRdb indicates TRBD2, and absent DNA this call remains unverified. Per the germline V gene, CDR1 is SGHKS and CDR2 is YYEKEE (reference sequence). The CDR3 consists of 18 residues. CDR3 residues: CASSGRSSGRTSRETQYF.

The genes are TRBV5-1 and TRBJ2-1; no DNA is available, so the TRBD2 call from TCRdb remains unchecked. Germline lookup yields CDR1 SGHRS and CDR2 YFSETQ. The CDR3 length is 13 residues. The CDR3 here is CASSPLAGGEQFF.

V is TRBV6-2 or TRBV6-3 and J is TRBJ2-7; TCRdb's assignment of TRBD1 cannot be checked, as there is no DNA. Per germline, CDR1 MNHEY and CDR2 SVGEGT. The CDR3 totals 14 residues. The CDR3 region is CASSYAQGLYEQYF.

CDR3: CASSSRDYYNEQFF. The chain links TRBV7-6 to TRBJ2-1; no DNA is available, so the TRBD2 call from TCRdb remains unchecked. Germline V gene data show CDR1 as SGHVS and CDR2 as FNYEAQ. This CDR3 spans 14 amino acids.

The V gene is TRBV11-2, the J gene TRBJ2-2; TCRdb selects TRBD2, and the lack of DNA leaves this call unchecked. The germline V gene has CDR1 SGHAT and CDR2 FQNNGV. This CDR3 has 13 amino acids. The CDR3 is CASSNRATRELFF.

This chain connects TRBV12-3 or TRBV12-4 to TRBJ1-5; TCRdb calls TRBD1, which cannot be checked without DNA. The CDR3 loop spans 15 amino acids. The CDR3 reads CASSFFTGHNQPQHF.

The chain uses TRBV4-1 and TRBJ2-5; TCRdb names TRBD1, which stays unverified in the absence of DNA. This CDR3 spans 16 amino acids. Looked up from germline, CDR1 is MGHRA and CDR2 is YSYEKL. CDR3 in amino acids: CASSQDAAGGEETQYF.

The chain recombines TRBV29-1 with TRBJ2-7; the D call from TCRdb, TRBD2, cannot be confirmed without DNA. CDR3 length: 12 residues. Per germline, CDR1 SQVTM and CDR2 ANQGSEA. This CDR3 reads CSVRQGPGEQYF.

V and J are TRBV29-1 and TRBJ1-5; the D call from TCRdb, TRBD1, cannot be confirmed without DNA. Germline V gene data show CDR1 as SQVTM and CDR2 as ANQGSEA. The CDR3 is 13 amino acids. CDR3 protein: CSVARGRDQPQHF.

The rearrangement joins TRBV24-1 to TRBJ2-5; TCRdb indicates TRBD1, and absent DNA this call remains unverified. Looked up from germline, CDR1 is KGHDR and CDR2 is SFDVKD. The CDR3 contains 15 residues. The CDR3 here is CATSDYRDDQETQYF.

J is TRBJ2-7 and V is TRBV19; TCRdb indicates TRBD1, and absent DNA this call remains unverified. Germline CDR1 is LNHDA and CDR2 is SQIVND (reference sequence). The CDR3 runs 14 residues. CDR3 region: CASSIGTVDYEQYF.

This chain connects TRBV6-4 to TRBJ2-1; as DNA is missing, the TRBD2 call by TCRdb cannot be tested. There are 14 residues in the CDR3. Germline lookup yields CDR1 MRHNA and CDR2 SNTAGT. The CDR3 region is CASSDSGDYNEQFF.

The chain uses TRBV11-2 and TRBJ2-3; TCRdb's D call, TRBD1, is unchecked because there is no DNA. Per the germline V gene, CDR1 is SGHAT and CDR2 is FQNNGV. This CDR3 has 16 residues. CDR3 protein: CASSPFPPRATDTQYF.